This TCR beta chain was captured by sequencing in a study of CD8+ T cells in alopecia areata. Study-level findings and limits: In patients, TCRs were shared less clearly than in mice, and HLA may possibly be involved.

About this clone itself: Its antigen is currently unknown.

The junction had 1 base not matched to a gene; V was cut back by 4 bases and J by 2 bases. Germline CDR1 reads SGHTA; CDR2 reads FQGTGA. This CDR3 spans 13 amino acids. cDNA reverse transcribed from extracted RNA served as the sequencing template. Here immunoSEQ multiplex PCR was the method, and the copy in TCRdb shows in-frame clones only, minus some. The sample has 98,000 or so clones, 55% to 70% seen once. The clonotype comes from a human donor with alopecia areata. The chain has TRBV7-3 and TRBJ2-5; TRBD1 matches 7 bases. Sequencing input: NKG2D-low CD8+ T cells sorted from blood. The CDR3 spells CASSSTGQETQYF. The CDR3 region has the DNA TGTGCCAGCAGCTCGACAGGGCAAGAGACCCAGTACTTC. Based on the CDR3 plus reference TRBV7-3 and TRBJ2-5, the full variable domain is GAGVSQTPSNKVTEKGKYVELRCDPISGHTALYWYRQSLGQGPEFLIYFQGTGAADDSGLPNDRFFAVRPEGSVSTLKIQRTERGDSAVYLCASSSTGQETQYFGPGTRLLVL.